The 3 T cell receptor beta chains presented below share a single source sample, sequenced in a study of blood T cell repertoires in COVID-19. Clones were sequenced by immunoSEQ multiplex PCR, and TCRdb holds only the in-frame ones, with some missing. The table includes about 300,000 clones, 89% detected once. The specimen was peripheral blood. All receptors derive from a woman under 40 with COVID-19, enrolled during active disease.

A single count supports this clone. This chain links TRBV27 with TRBJ1-1, with a possible D match to TRBD1 (6 bases). The CDR3 covers 14 residues. Germline V lookup: CDR1 MNHEY, CDR2 SMNVEV (reference sequence). V lost 5 bases and J lost 1, with 11 bases in between. In DNA form, the CDR3 reads TGTGCCAGCAGTCGGCAGACAGGGAACACTGAAGCTTTCTTT. As protein: CASSRQTGNTEAFF.

At least ten counts were recorded for this clone. This chain links TRBV5-6 with TRBJ2-7, with a possible D match to TRBD2 (6 bases). Trimming removed 5 bases at V and 2 bases at J, with 17 bases between. CDR3 size: 15 residues. CDR1 SGHDT and CDR2 YYEEEE come from the germline V gene. For the CDR3, the DNA is TGTGCCAGCAGACCGAAAGGGCGGGGAGCCTACGAGCAGTACTTC. It is translated as CASRPKGRGAYEQYF.

This chain connects TRBV28 to TRBJ1-4; 8 bases agree with TRBD1. This CDR3 has 13 residues. Germline V gene sequence: CDR1 MDHEN, CDR2 SYDVKM. V gave up 3 bases and J gave up 8 bases; unmatched junction bases: 2. The CDR3 DNA reads as TGTGCCAGCAGTTTGAGGACAGGGGAAAAACTGTTTTTT. This sequence encodes CASSLRTGEKLFF.